This TCR beta chain was obtained from a study of blood T cell repertoires in COVID-19. Study context: Acute and convalescent COVID-19 specimens originated in the United States, Italy and Spain. From T cells, B-cell-depleted T cells, or PBMCs came the material, which was cDNA or gDNA.

Participants' own reports of clinical history determined their cohort assignment. V lost 4 bases and J lost 5; bases outside the gene matches: 13. Germline loops: CDR1 SGHAT, CDR2 FQNNGV. This CDR3 region has 17 residues. Measured with immunoSEQ multiplex PCR; TCRdb has only the in-frame clones, and not every one. The sample holds around 230,000 clones; around 85% are singletons and the top ten take roughly 3.5%. This chain joins TRBV11-2 and TRBJ1-4; 7 positions match TRBD1. This TCR came from a woman aged 40 to 49 with acute COVID-19. Sequencing input: PBMCs or T cells enriched from blood (not recorded which). The CDR3 spells CASSYRGSDGLNEKLFF. As DNA, the CDR3 is TGTGCCAGCAGCTACAGGGGCTCCGACGGGTTAAATGAAAAACTGTTTTTT.